These 23 T cell receptor beta chains share one sample of origin, sequenced in a study of blood T cell repertoires in COVID-19. Repertoires were generated with immunoSEQ multiplex PCR, while TCRdb's copy carries only in-frame clones and drops some. Among roughly 150,000 clones listed, around four fifths were seen once. The sequencing input was peripheral blood. Receptors were obtained from a man in his 70s with acute or convalescent COVID-19.

The CDR3: CASSYPSEPGNTIYF. In DNA form, the CDR3 reads TGTGCCAGCAGTTACCCCAGTGAACCTGGAAACACCATATATTTT. This chain uses TRBV6-6 with TRBJ1-3; D is unresolved. The germline CDR1 and CDR2 sequences are MNHNY and SVGAGI (reference sequence). Trimming shortened V by 2 bases and J by 2 bases, and 10 bases separated the two germline ends. The CDR3 has 15 amino acids.

The chain couples TRBV6-1 to TRBJ2-5; 10 bases map to TRBD1. Looked up from germline, CDR1 is MNHNS and CDR2 is SASEGT. This CDR3 is built from 14 residues. V lost 2 bases and J lost 13; bases outside the gene matches: 10. DNA of the CDR3: TGTGCCAGCAGTGAAACTGGACAGGGGGGGGTAAGGTACTTC. It translates to CASSETGQGGVRYF.

V gene TRBV7-2 combines with J gene TRBJ1-5, with 9 bases fitting TRBD1. The CDR3 length is 15 residues. Trimming took 5 bases from V and 4 from J; bases not matched to a gene: 6. Germline V gene data show CDR1 as SGHTA and CDR2 as FQGNSA. This CDR3 is CASSQRQGGNQPQHF. CDR3 DNA: TGTGCCAGCAGCCAACGACAGGGGGGAAATCAGCCCCAGCATTTT.

V and J are TRBV24-1 and TRBJ1-1; 7 bases fit TRBD1. The CDR3 extends over 15 amino acids. Trimming cost V 2 bases and J 5 bases; bases outside gene matches: 7. CDR1 and CDR2 from the germline V gene are KGHDR and SFDVKD. The CDR3 is CATSDYNRGFTEAFF. Written as DNA, the CDR3 is TGTGCCACCAGTGATTACAACAGGGGCTTTACTGAAGCTTTCTTT.

The chain links TRBV6-5 to TRBJ2-1; 9 nucleotides agree with TRBD1. This CDR3 comprises 15 residues. V dropped 6 bases and J dropped 5; count of bases not matched to a gene: 8. Germline-derived CDR1 and CDR2 are MNHEY and SVGAGI. For the CDR3, the DNA is TGTGCCAGCAGGCCTGGGGACAGGGATAACAATGAGCAGTTCTTC. Translation gives CASRPGDRDNNEQFF.

The chain is built from TRBV19 and TRBJ2-1; perhaps TRBD2 as D (6 bases). Germline V CDR1 and CDR2: LNHDA, SQIVND (reference sequence). The V and J ends lost 8 bases and 4 bases respectively, with 15 bases between them. The CDR3 has 14 amino acids. The CDR3 DNA reads TGTGCCAGTCTCCCTTCGGGGGAGTACAATGAGCAGTTCTTC. Encoded protein: CASLPSGEYNEQFF.

The J gene is TRBJ2-5, the V gene TRBV2; TRBD2 aligns across 10 bases. The V gene end was trimmed by 4 bases and the J gene end by 5 bases; junction bases not matched to a gene: 4. CDR3 length: 14 amino acids. CDR1 and CDR2 from the germline V gene are SNHLY and FYNNEI. DNA of the CDR3: TGTGCCAGCAGTGGACTAGCGGGTTTGGAGACCCAGTACTTC. Translated: CASSGLAGLETQYF.

This chain uses TRBV3-1 (or the pseudogene TRBV3-2) with TRBJ1-4; possibly TRBD1 for D (5 bases). Germline V gene lookup returns CDR1 LGHDT and CDR2 YNNKEL (reference sequence). The V end lost 3 bases, the J end lost 11 bases, and 16 bases lay between the germline ends. The CDR3 totals 14 residues. The CDR3 spells CASSQGDSKGKLFF. The CDR3 bases are TGTGCCAGCAGCCAGGGCGATTCCAAGGGGAAACTGTTTTTT.

The CDR3 loop reads CASSFRGGNTEAFF. CDR3 DNA sequence: TGTGCCAGCAGCTTTAGAGGGGGGAACACTGAAGCTTTCTTT. The genes are TRBV7-2 and TRBJ1-1; TRBD1 might be the D (6 bases). The CDR3 runs 14 residues. The V end was cut by 3 bases, the J end by 1 base, with 9 bases between. The germline gives CDR1 SGHTA, CDR2 FQGNSA.

The J gene is TRBJ2-6, the V gene TRBV20-1; D is perhaps TRBD2 (5 bases). This CDR3 spans 17 amino acids. The germline CDR1 and CDR2 sequences are DFQATT and SNEGSKA (reference sequence). V was shortened by 3 bases and J by 0 bases, with 15 bases between the two germline ends. The CDR3 loop reads CSASLGGMDSGANVLTF. The CDR3 nucleotides are TGCAGTGCTAGTTTAGGAGGTATGGACTCTGGGGCCAACGTCCTGACTTTC.

This clone has a single count. The chain employs TRBV30 and TRBJ2-7; no firm D call. The ends were cut back, 0 bases at V and 4 bases at J, with 10 bases in the middle. The CDR3 sequence is 13 residues long. Germline V CDR1 and CDR2: GTSNPN, SVGIG (reference sequence). The CDR3: CAWSVLSGYEQYF. The CDR3 DNA reads as TGTGCCTGGAGTGTACTTTCCGGGTACGAGCAGTACTTC. Full variable domain (outside the CDR3, taken from reference TRBV30 and TRBJ2-7): SQTIHQWPATLVQPVGSPLSLECTVEGTSNPNLYWYRQAAGRGLQLLFYSVGIGQISSEVPQNLSASRPQDRQFILSSKKLLLSDSGFYLCAWSVLSGYEQYFGPGTRLTVT.

J is TRBJ2-7 and V is TRBV6-6; 11 bases line up with TRBD1. The germline CDR1 and CDR2 sequences are MNHNY and SVGAGI (reference sequence). This CDR3 comprises 14 residues. V was pared by 5 bases and J by 7 bases, with 7 bases of the junction left unmatched. Here the CDR3 DNA reads TGTGCCAGCAGTCAAGGACAGGGGGCGGGGGAGCAGTACTTC. Protein: CASSQGQGAGEQYF.

V is TRBV18 and J is TRBJ2-3; 7 bases are a match to TRBD1. Trimming removed 8 bases from V and 5 bases from J; junction bases left unmatched: 7. CDR3 size: 13 residues. Germline CDR1 reads KGHSH; CDR2 reads LQKENI. CDR3 DNA sequence: TGTGCCAGCGGGCCAGGGACAGTAGATACGCAGTATTTT. It codes for CASGPGTVDTQYF.

The chain combines TRBV7-2 with TRBJ1-2; 8 nucleotides agree with TRBD1. Germline V gives CDR1 SGHTA, CDR2 FQGNSA. This CDR3 has 14 amino acids. J lost 7 bases, V lost 0 bases, and 4 bases had no gene match. CDR3 nucleotide sequence: TGTGCCAGCAGCTTAGCCCGACAGGGGACTGGCTACACCTTC. The encoded protein is CASSLARQGTGYTF.

This chain connects TRBV4-1 to TRBJ2-3; 11 bases are a match to TRBD2. Germline lookup yields CDR1 MGHRA and CDR2 YSYEKL. The junction had 9 bases not matched to a gene; V was cut back by 4 bases and J by 3 bases. The CDR3 extends over 17 amino acids. CDR3 region: CASSPTWASGRTDTQYF. DNA for the CDR3: TGCGCCAGCAGCCCCACTTGGGCTAGCGGGAGGACAGATACGCAGTATTTT.

CDR3 sequence: CASSLWTGVTEAFF. CDR3 sequence (DNA): TGCGCCAGCAGCCTCTGGACAGGGGTCACTGAAGCTTTCTTT. This sequence joins TRBV4-1 and TRBJ1-1; TRBD1 matches 9 bases. The V and J ends lost 4 bases and 4 bases, in that order; junction bases with no gene match: 4. This CDR3 is built from 14 residues. Germline-derived CDR1 and CDR2 are MGHRA and YSYEKL.

The chain combines TRBV24-1 with TRBJ2-3; perhaps TRBD2 as D (5 bases). The germline V gene has CDR1 KGHDR and CDR2 SFDVKD. The CDR3 sequence is 17 residues long. V was shortened by 1 base and J by 6 bases, with 19 bases between the two germline ends. CDR3 sequence (DNA): TGTGCCACCAGTGATTTAACCCCGACTACCGAGAAGGATACGCAGTATTTT. Translated, it gives CATSDLTPTTEKDTQYF.

The sample holds a few counts of this clone. This sequence joins TRBV7-9 and TRBJ2-1; TRBD2 is a possible D gene (6 bases). The CDR3 runs to 12 residues. V dropped 5 bases and J dropped 6 bases, with 8 bases sitting between them. CDR1 is SEHNR and CDR2 is FQNEAQ in the germline V gene (reference sequence). CDR3 loop: CASSRRANEQFF. As DNA, the CDR3 is TGTGCCAGCAGCCGGAGGGCCAATGAGCAGTTCTTC.

V is TRBV5-4 and J is TRBJ2-5, with 8 bases identical to TRBD2. Germline CDR1 is SGHNT and CDR2 is YYREEE (reference sequence). Trimming removed 4 bases from V and 3 bases from J; junction bases left unmatched: 11. The CDR3 has 16 amino acids. CDR3 DNA sequence: TGTGCCAGCAGCCCCGACCTAGCGGGCCGCAAAGAGACCCAGTACTTC. Its protein product is CASSPDLAGRKETQYF.

The J gene is TRBJ2-7, the V gene TRBV6-5, with TRBD2 matching 10 bases. Per the germline V gene, CDR1 is MNHEY and CDR2 is SVGAGI. The CDR3 is made up of 15 amino acids. V lost 4 bases to trimming and J lost 6 bases; unmatched junction nucleotides: 9. The CDR3 protein is CASSSSGRFSGEQYF. The CDR3 DNA sequence: TGTGCCAGCAGTTCTAGCGGGAGATTTTCAGGCGAGCAGTACTTC.

The chain links TRBV6-1 to TRBJ2-7; 8 positions agree with TRBD1. This CDR3 region has 15 residues. Germline V gives CDR1 MNHNS, CDR2 SASEGT. V dropped 3 bases and J dropped 0; count of bases not matched to a gene: 4. CDR3 protein: CASSEGQASSYEQYF. DNA for the CDR3: TGTGCCAGCAGTGAGGGACAGGCTTCCTCCTACGAGCAGTACTTC.

The chain recombines TRBV28 with TRBJ2-1, with TRBD2 identical over 7 bases. CDR1 and CDR2 from the germline V gene are MDHEN and SYDVKM. The J segment lost 2 bases and the V segment lost 3 bases, leaving 4 bases of the junction unmatched. The CDR3 totals 15 residues. The CDR3 loop is CASSFLAEPYNEQFF. DNA for the CDR3: TGTGCCAGCAGTTTCCTAGCGGAGCCCTACAATGAGCAGTTCTTC.

The sample holds a few counts of this clone. This chain connects TRBV5-6 to TRBJ1-6, with 12 bases aligning to TRBD1. CDR3 length equals 17 residues. Germline CDR1 reads SGHDT; CDR2 reads YYEEEE. V was pared by 3 bases and J by 5 bases, with 6 bases of the junction left unmatched. Here the CDR3 reads CASSSPGTGGHNSPLHF. The DNA for the CDR3 is TGTGCCAGCAGCTCGCCCGGGACAGGGGGCCATAATTCACCCCTCCACTTT.